The 8 T cell receptor beta chains below were found in one sample sequenced in a study of T-cell reconstitution after alpha-beta-depleted transplantation in children. Construction of the TCRbeta library involved unique molecular identifiers. MiXCR, applied by TCRdb to the PCR reads, yields one record per CDR3 protein. Of about a million distinct CDR3 sequences listed, around 30% were seen once; the top ten hold roughly 30%. Sequenced here: PBMCs, mostly from graft donor cells, sampled 360 days after TCRalphabeta/CD19-depleted stem cell transplant. These receptor sequences come from a boy under two years old who had a stem cell transplant for SCID, so the T cells may come from the graft donor.

The J gene is TRBJ2-1, the V gene TRBV7-3; D might be TRBD2 (5 bases). Germline V CDR1 and CDR2: SGHTA, FQGTGA. The ends were cut back, 2 bases at V and 2 bases at J, with 13 bases in the middle. The CDR3 consists of 16 residues. The CDR3: CASSLGRGPTYNEQFF. The CDR3 DNA is TGTGCCAGCAGCTTAGGGAGAGGGCCCACCTACAATGAGCAGTTCTTC.

The DNA of the CDR3 is TGTGCCAGCAGCCGCTTCCAGGTCAGGAACGAGCAGTACTTC. It specifies CASSRFQVRNEQYF. V and J are TRBV11-2 and TRBJ2-7, with D unclear. Germline values: CDR1 SGHAT, CDR2 FQNNGV. The CDR3 runs to 14 residues. With 5 bases removed from V and 5 bases from J, the gap between germline ends came to 16 bases.

The V gene is TRBV10-1, the J gene TRBJ1-6; TRBD1 agrees at 8 bases. Per germline, CDR1 WNHNN and CDR2 SYGVQD (reference sequence). This CDR3 contains 16 residues. V gave up 3 bases and J gave up 9 bases; unmatched junction bases: 10. Here the CDR3 DNA reads TGCGCCAGCAGTGACCGAAGGGACAGGCCCATTTCACCCCTCCACTTT. It translates to CASSDRRDRPISPLHF.

This clonotype came up a few times. The chain combines TRBV4-1 with TRBJ2-5; the D gene is possibly TRBD2 (5 bases). Between the trimmed V and J ends, which lost 0 bases and 5 bases, there was a span of 16 bases. The CDR3 covers 16 residues. Germline CDR1 and CDR2: MGHRA and YSYEKL. CDR3 sequence reads: CASSQERFGEWETQYF. CDR3 DNA: TGCGCCAGCAGCCAAGAAAGGTTCGGGGAGTGGGAGACCCAGTACTTC.

V and J are TRBV15 and TRBJ2-4, with no clear D. This CDR3 contains 15 residues. The germline gives CDR1 LNHNV, CDR2 YYDKDF (reference sequence). Trimming took off 1 base at V and 7 bases at J, with 14 bases between the two ends. CDR3 sequence reads: CATSRVAAPLNIQYF. The CDR3 DNA reads as TGTGCCACCAGCAGAGTGGCAGCCCCCCTGAACATTCAGTACTTC. Drawing the rest from reference TRBV15 and TRBJ2-4, the complete variable domain is DAMVIQNPRYQVTQFGKPVTLSCSQTLNHNVMYWYQQKSSQAPKLLFHYYDKDFNNEADTPDNFQSRRPNTSFCFLDIRSPGLGDTAMYLCATSRVAAPLNIQYFGAGTRLSVL.

This clonotype was observed at least ten times. The chain links TRBV28 to TRBJ2-5, with TRBD1 as a possible D gene (6 bases). The CDR3 sequence is 17 residues long. Trimming left V 5 bases short and J 7 bases short, with 26 bases between. Germline CDR1 MDHEN, CDR2 SYDVKM. CDR3 DNA: TGTGCCAGCAGTGCCGCCGAGGGACAAGGGTTTGGTGCGACCCAGTACTTC. This translates into CASSAAEGQGFGATQYF. Combining the CDR3 with reference TRBV28 and TRBJ2-5 gives the whole variable domain DVKVTQSSRYLVKRTGEKVFLECVQDMDHENMFWYRQDPGLGLRLIYFSYDVKMKEKGDIPEGYSVSREKKERFSLILESASTNQTSMYLCASSAAEGQGFGATQYFGPGTRLLVL.

J is TRBJ2-7 and V is TRBV20-1; weak D call: TRBD1 (5 bases). Looked up from germline, CDR1 is DFQATT and CDR2 is SNEGSKA (reference sequence). The ends were cut back, 3 bases at V and 3 bases at J, with 12 bases in the middle. This CDR3 contains 13 residues. CDR3 in amino acids: CSARLGLIYEQYF. For the CDR3, the DNA is TGCAGTGCTAGGTTGGGGCTGATCTACGAGCAGTACTTC.

In this sample, this clonotype turned up a few times. This sequence joins TRBV21-1 and TRBJ2-5; TRBD1, as called in the table, went unchecked against the DNA. TRBV21-1 is a pseudogene. This CDR3 spans 12 amino acids. CDR3 DNA sequence: TGTGCCAGCAAAAGGGGCCAAGAGACCCAGTACTTC. This encodes CASKRGQETQYF.